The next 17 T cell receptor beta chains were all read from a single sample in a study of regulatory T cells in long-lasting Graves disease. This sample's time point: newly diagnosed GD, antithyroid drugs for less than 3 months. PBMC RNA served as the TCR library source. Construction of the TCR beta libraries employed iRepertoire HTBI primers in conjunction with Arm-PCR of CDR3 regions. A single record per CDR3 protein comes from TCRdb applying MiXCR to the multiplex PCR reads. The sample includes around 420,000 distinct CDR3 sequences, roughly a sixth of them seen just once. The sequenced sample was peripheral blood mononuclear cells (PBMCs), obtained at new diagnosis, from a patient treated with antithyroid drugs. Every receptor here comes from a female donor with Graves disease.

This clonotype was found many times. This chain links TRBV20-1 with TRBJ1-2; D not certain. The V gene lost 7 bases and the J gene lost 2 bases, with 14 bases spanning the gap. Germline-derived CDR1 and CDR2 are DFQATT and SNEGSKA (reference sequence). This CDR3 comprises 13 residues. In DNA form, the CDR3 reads TGCAGTGTTCCGGTCCCCTCCAACTATGGCTACACCTTC. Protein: CSVPVPSNYGYTF.

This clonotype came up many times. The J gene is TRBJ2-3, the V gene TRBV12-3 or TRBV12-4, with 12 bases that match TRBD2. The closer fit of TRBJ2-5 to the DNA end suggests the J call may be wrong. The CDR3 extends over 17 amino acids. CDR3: CASSLTTSGSWAETQYF. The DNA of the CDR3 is TGTGCCAGCAGTTTAACGACTAGCGGGAGTTGGGCAGAGACCCAGTACTTC.

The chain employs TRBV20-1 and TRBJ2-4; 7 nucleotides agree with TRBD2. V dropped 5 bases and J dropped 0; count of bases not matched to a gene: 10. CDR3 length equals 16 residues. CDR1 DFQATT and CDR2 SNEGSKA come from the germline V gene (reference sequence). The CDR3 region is CSARILIAGAKNIQYF. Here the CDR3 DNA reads TGCAGTGCTCGAATCTTGATAGCGGGAGCCAAAAACATTCAGTACTTC.

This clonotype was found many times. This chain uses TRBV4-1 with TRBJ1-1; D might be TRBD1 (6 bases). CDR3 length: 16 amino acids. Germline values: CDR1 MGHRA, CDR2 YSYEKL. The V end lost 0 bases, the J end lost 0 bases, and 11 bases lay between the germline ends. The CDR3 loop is CASSQDPGAMNTEAFF. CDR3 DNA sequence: TGCGCCAGCAGCCAAGATCCAGGGGCGATGAACACTGAAGCTTTCTTT.

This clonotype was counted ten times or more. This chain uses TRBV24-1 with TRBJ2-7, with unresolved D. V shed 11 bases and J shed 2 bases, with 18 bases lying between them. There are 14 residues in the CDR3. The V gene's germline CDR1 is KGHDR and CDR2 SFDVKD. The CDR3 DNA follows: TGTGCCAAGCCACCCGAAGGTTCCCCCTACGAGCAGTACTTC. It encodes CAKPPEGSPYEQYF.

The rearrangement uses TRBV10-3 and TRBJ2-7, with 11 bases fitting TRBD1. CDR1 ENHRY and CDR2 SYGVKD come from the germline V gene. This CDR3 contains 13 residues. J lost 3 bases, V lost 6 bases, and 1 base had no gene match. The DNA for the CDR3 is TGTGCCATCAGGGGACAGGGGGACTACGAGCAGTACTTC. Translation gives CAIRGQGDYEQYF.

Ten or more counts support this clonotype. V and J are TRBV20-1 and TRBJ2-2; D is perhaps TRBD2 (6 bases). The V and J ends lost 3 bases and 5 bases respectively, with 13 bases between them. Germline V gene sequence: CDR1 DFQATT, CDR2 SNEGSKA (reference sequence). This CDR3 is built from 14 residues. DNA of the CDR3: TGCAGTGCTAGGCCTCTAGCGCCTACCGGGGAGCTGTTTTTT. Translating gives CSARPLAPTGELFF.

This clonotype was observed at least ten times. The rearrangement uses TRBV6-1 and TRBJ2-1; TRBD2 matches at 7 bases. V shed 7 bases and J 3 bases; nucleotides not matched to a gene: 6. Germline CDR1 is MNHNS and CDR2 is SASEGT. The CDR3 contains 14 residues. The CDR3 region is CASTHGGSYNEQFF. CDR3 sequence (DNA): TGTGCCAGCACCCACGGGGGGAGCTACAATGAGCAGTTCTTC.

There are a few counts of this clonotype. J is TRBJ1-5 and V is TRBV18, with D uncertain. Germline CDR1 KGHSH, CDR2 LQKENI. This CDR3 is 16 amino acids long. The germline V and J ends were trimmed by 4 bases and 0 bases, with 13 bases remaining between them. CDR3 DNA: TGTGCCAGCTCACACGACGGACTGATTAGCAATCAGCCCCAGCATTTT. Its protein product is CASSHDGLISNQPQHF. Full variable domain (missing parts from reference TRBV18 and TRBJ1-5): NAGVMQNPRHLVRRRGQEARLRCSPMKGHSHVYWYRQLPEEGLKFMVYLQKENIIDESGMPKERFSAEFPKEGPSILRIQQVVRGDSAAYFCASSHDGLISNQPQHFGDGTRLSIL.

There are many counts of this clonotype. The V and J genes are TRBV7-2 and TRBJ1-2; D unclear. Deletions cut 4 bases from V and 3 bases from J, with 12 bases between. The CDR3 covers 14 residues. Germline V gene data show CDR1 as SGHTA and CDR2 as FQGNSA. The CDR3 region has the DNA TGTGCCAGCAGCTCACAGTTATCTGACTATGGCTACACCTTC. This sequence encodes CASSSQLSDYGYTF.

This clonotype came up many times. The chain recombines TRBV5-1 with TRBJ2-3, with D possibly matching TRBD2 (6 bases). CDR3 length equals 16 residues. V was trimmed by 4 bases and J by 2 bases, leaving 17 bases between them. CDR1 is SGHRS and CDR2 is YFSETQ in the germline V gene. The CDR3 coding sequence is TGCGCCAGCAGCCCGACTAGGGAGAATCCCACAGATACGCAGTATTTT. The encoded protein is CASSPTRENPTDTQYF. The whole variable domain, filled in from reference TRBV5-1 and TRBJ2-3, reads KAGVTQTPRYLIKTRGQQVTLSCSPISGHRSVSWYQQTPGQGLQFLFEYFSETQRNKGNFPGRFSGRQFSNSRSEMNVSTLELGDSALYLCASSPTRENPTDTQYFGPGTRLTVL.

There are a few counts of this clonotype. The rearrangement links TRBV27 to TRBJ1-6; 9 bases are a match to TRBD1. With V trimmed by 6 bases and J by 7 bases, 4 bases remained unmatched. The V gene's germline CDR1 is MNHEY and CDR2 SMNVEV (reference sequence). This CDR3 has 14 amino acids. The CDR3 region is CASRWDRVNSPLHF. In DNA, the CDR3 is TGTGCCAGCAGGTGGGACAGGGTAAATTCACCCCTCCACTTT.

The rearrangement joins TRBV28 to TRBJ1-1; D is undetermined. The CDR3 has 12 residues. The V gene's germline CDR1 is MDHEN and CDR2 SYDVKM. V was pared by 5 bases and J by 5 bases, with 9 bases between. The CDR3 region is CASSPDSTEAFF. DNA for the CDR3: TGTGCCAGCAGTCCAGATTCAACTGAAGCTTTCTTT.

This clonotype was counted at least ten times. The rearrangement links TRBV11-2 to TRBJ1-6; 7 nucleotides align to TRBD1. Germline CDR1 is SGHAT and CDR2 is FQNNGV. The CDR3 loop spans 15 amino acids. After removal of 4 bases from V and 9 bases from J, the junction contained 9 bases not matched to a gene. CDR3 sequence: CASSSEGGPRSPLHF. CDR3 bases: TGTGCCAGCAGCTCCGAAGGGGGCCCACGTTCACCCCTCCACTTT.

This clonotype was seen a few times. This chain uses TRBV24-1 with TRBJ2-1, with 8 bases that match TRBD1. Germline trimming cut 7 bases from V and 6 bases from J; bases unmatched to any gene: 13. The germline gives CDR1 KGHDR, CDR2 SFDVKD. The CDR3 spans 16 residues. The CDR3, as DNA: TGTGCCACCAGACAGACCACCGGGACAGGATCCAATGAGCAGTTCTTC. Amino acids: CATRQTTGTGSNEQFF.

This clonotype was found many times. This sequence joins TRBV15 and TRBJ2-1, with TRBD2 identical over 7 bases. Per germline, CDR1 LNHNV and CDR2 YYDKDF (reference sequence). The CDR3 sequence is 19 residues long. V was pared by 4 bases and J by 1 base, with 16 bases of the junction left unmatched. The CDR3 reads CATSTAPGKRGVSYNEQFF. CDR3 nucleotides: TGTGCCACCAGCACGGCACCGGGAAAGCGGGGAGTTTCCTACAATGAGCAGTTCTTC. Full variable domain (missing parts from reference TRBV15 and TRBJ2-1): DAMVIQNPRYQVTQFGKPVTLSCSQTLNHNVMYWYQQKSSQAPKLLFHYYDKDFNNEADTPDNFQSRRPNTSFCFLDIRSPGLGDTAMYLCATSTAPGKRGVSYNEQFFGPGTRLTVL.

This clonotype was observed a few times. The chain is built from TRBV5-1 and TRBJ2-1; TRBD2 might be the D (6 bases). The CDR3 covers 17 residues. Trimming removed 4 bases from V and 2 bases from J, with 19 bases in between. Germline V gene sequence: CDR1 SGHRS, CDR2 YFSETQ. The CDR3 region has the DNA TGCGCCAGCAGCGCGACATCCCTAGCGCGCACCTACAATGAGCAGTTCTTC. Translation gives CASSATSLARTYNEQFF.